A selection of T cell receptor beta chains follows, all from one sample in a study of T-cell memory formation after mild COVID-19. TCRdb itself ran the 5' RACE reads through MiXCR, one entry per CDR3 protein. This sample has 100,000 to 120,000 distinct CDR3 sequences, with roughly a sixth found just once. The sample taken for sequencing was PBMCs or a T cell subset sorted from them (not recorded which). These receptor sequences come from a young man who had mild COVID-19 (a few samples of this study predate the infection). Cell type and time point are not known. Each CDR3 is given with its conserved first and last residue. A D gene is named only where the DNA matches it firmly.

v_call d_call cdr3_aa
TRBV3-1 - CASSPRGGSAEAFF
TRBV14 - CASSHRPNPEGYTF
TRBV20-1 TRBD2 CSASSGEYNTGELFF
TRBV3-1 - CASSHLTEGTEAFF
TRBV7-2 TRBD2 CASSWRRVLAGDTDTQYF
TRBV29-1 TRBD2 CSVDTSGEVDTQYF
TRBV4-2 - CASSQVGGHTEAFF
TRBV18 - CASSPPAGMNTEAFF
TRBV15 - CATSPRGREKLFF
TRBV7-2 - CASSSGYGQPQHF
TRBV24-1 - CATSARDGANYGYTF
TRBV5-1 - CASSLTQPTNTGELFF
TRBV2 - CASSPQYGYTF
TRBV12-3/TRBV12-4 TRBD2 CASSFGSGGQETQYF
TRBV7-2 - CASSPGGGAWNEQFF
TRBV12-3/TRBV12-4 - CASSPLRNSGNTIYF
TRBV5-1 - CASSWAGGDEAFF
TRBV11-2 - CASSFGGAFTGELFF
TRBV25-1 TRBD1 CASSNPGQEGETQYF
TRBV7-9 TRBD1 CASTQGLPTGVAEAFF
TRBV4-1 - CASSQDIRFAGFSDEQFF
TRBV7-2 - CASSPRYSTDTQYF
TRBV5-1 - CASSFDLFMTEQFF
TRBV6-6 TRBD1 CAAREQGEDTQYF
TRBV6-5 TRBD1 CASSYPPWTGRLANEKLFF
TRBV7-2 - CASSRQTEAFF
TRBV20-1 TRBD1 CSASGTGKETQYF
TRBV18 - CASSLVGGARKETQYF
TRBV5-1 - CASSSRRNYNEQFF
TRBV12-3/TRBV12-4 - CASSLRGELFF
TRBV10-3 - CAISVGDVSGNTIYF
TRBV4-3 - CASSQGRAGEDTQYF
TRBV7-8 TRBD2 CASSLELAGHYEQYF
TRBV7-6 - CASSLLKDSPLHF
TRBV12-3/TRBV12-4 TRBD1 CASKDRGVFTGNTIYF
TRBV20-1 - CSARQQEDQPQHF
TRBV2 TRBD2 CASSVAGGGTDTQYF
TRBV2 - CASSLDPYEQYF
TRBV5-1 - CASSLASYNEQFF
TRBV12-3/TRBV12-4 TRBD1 CASRGTGEGNTIYF
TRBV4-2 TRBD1 CASSQRTGEPETQYF
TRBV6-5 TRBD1 CASSYRKGQTYEQYF